A selection of T cell receptor beta chains follows, all from one sample in a study of vaccination and CD4 T cells after COVID-19. TCRdb re-called the PCR reads through MiXCR, storing one row per CDR3 protein. Of some 10,000 distinct CDR3 sequences listed, 37% are singletons. Their antigens are not known. Sequences were obtained from CD4+ T cells from blood, cultured in vitro. The receptors come from a human donor in good health. Each CDR3 is given with its conserved first and last residue. Clone sizes are given selectively: once, few, many, or a class where the clone is expanded.

cdr3_length	clone_size	v_call	j_call	cdr3_aa
12	.	TRBV7-2	TRBJ2-3	CASERVSDTQYF
16	medium-sized	TRBV6-5	TRBJ1-2	CASSYKGQSRGYGYTF
15	.	TRBV28	TRBJ2-5	CASSLVGDMRETQYF
19	.	TRBV6-2/TRBV6-3	TRBJ2-1	CASSYRPSGRATIIPEQFF
15	.	TRBV11-2	TRBJ2-7	CASSLWTSSPYEQYF
14	.	TRBV20-1	TRBJ1-1	CSARAGGGSTEAFF
16	.	TRBV7-2	TRBJ2-3	CASSLGRGPAGDTQYF
13	.	TRBV2	TRBJ2-3	CASSWTSGDTQYF
14	.	TRBV10-2	TRBJ2-7	CASRKGLANYEQYF
17	.	TRBV27	TRBJ2-1	CASSLSGRRSLYNEQFF
17	.	TRBV7-9	TRBJ2-5	CASSPQGLAAIEETQYF
15	once	TRBV19	TRBJ1-6	CASTLGRGNNSPLHF
15	.	TRBV11-3	TRBJ2-1	CASSPRAGSYNEQFF
15	.	TRBV28	TRBJ2-7	CASSLLSKSFYEQYF
14	.	TRBV10-3	TRBJ2-1	CAISANRGANEQFF
13	.	TRBV6-2/TRBV6-3	TRBJ1-5	CASADRGGQPQHF
15	.	TRBV7-3	TRBJ2-3	CASSHRVGSTDTQYF
14	once	TRBV6-1	TRBJ1-3	CASRQGTTGNTIYF
18	.	TRBV27	TRBJ2-7	CASSLKRQGVISSYEQYF
15	.	TRBV7-8	TRBJ2-7	CASSRPTTSSYEQYF
16	.	TRBV19	TRBJ1-5	CASSMTGAWGYQPQHF
16	.	TRBV2	TRBJ2-3	CASSEVGGGLLDTQYF
14	.	TRBV20-1	TRBJ2-1	CSARPSGSYNEQFF
15	.	TRBV20-1	TRBJ1-1	CSATKGGVFGTEAFF
15	few	TRBV28	TRBJ2-7	CASSLGTGGDYEQYF
13	few	TRBV28	TRBJ1-1	CASSSGGAAEAFF
16	few	TRBV5-1	TRBJ2-5	CASSFTGTSAQETQYF
15	.	TRBV7-9	TRBJ1-3	CASSPIGQGANTIYF
13	.	TRBV6-5	TRBJ1-2	CASSFAGAYGYTF
14	.	TRBV11-1	TRBJ2-7	CASSEGQRAPEQYF
13	few	TRBV7-2	TRBJ1-1	CASSYIRNTEAFF
18	few	TRBV20-1	TRBJ2-3	CSGYPARGRDTSTDTQYF
14	.	TRBV5-1	TRBJ2-1	CASSLDTTPGEQFF
14	few	TRBV19	TRBJ1-1	CASGLGQGRTEAFF
13	few	TRBV10-2	TRBJ1-1	CASSIDRETEAFF
14	.	TRBV20-1	TRBJ1-2	CSAILPEIPYGYTF